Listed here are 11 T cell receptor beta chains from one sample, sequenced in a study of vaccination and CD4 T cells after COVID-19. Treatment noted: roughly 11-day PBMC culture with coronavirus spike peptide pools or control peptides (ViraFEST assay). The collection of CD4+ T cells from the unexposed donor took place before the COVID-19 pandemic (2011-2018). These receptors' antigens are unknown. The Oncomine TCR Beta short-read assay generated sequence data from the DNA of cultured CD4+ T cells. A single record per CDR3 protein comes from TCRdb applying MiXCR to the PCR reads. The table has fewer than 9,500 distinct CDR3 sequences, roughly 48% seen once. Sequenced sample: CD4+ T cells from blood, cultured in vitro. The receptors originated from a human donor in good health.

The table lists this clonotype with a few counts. The CDR3 nucleotides read TGTGCCAGCAGCCGAGACAGGGCCCGGCATTTT. It translates to CASSRDRARHF. The chain joins TRBV6-2 or TRBV6-3 to TRBJ1-5; TRBD1 matches at 7 bases. The trim removed 6 bases at V and 15 bases at J, leaving 8 bases unmatched. The CDR3 runs to 11 residues. The germline V gene encodes CDR1 MNHEY and CDR2 SVGEGT.

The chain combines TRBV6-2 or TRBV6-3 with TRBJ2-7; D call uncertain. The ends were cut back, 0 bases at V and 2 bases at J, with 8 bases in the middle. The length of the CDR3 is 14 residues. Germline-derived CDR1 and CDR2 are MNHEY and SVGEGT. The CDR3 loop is CASSYSWSPYEQYF. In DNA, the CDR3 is TGTGCCAGCAGTTACTCCTGGTCCCCCTACGAGCAGTACTTC.

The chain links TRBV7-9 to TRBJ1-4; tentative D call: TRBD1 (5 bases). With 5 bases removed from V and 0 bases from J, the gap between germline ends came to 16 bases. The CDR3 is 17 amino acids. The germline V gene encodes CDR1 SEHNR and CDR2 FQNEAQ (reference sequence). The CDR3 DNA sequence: TGTGCCAGCAGCATCAAACCGGGGGGTGCAACTAATGAAAAACTGTTTTTT. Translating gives CASSIKPGGATNEKLFF.

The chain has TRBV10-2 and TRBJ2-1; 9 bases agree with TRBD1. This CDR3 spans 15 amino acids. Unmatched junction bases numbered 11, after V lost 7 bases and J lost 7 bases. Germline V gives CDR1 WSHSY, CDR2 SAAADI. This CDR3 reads CASTDPTGGRNEQFF. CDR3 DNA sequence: TGCGCCAGCACAGACCCAACAGGGGGCCGAAATGAGCAGTTCTTC.

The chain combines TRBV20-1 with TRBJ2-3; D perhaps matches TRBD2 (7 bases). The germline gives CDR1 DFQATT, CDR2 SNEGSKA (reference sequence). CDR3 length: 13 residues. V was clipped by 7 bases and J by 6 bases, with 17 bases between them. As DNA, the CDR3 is TGCAGTGTCCCGAGGGGGGGAGTGGATACGCAGTATTTT. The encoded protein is CSVPRGGVDTQYF.

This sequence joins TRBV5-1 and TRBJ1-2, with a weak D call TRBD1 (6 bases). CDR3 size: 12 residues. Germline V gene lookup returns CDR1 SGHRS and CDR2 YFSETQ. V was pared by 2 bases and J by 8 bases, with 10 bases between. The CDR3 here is CASSLQGEGYTF. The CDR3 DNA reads TGCGCCAGCAGCTTACAGGGTGAGGGCTACACCTTC.

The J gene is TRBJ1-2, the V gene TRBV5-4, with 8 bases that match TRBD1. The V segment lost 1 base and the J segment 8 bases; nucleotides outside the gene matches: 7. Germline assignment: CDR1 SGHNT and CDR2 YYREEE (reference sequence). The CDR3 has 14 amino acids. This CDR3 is CASSLSGGQGGYTF. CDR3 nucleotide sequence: TGTGCCAGCAGCTTGTCAGGGGGCCAAGGGGGCTACACCTTC.

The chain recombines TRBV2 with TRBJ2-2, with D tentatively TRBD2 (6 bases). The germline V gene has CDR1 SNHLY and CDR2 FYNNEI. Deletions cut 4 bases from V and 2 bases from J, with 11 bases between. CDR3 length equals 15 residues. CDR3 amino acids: CASSALGGNTGELFF. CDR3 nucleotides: TGTGCCAGCAGTGCCCTGGGGGGTAACACCGGGGAGCTGTTTTTT.

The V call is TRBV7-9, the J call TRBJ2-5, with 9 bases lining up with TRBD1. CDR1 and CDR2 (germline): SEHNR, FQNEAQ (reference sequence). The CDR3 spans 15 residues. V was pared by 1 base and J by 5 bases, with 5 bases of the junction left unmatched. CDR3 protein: CASSLGDRGLETQYF. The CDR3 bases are TGTGCCAGCAGCTTAGGAGACAGGGGGTTGGAGACCCAGTACTTC.

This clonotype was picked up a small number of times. As DNA, the CDR3 is TGTGCCAGCAGTTTAAGGGAAGGAGACACTGAAGCTTTCTTT. It yields the protein CASSLREGDTEAFF. The chain employs TRBV27 and TRBJ1-1; D not certain. This CDR3 is built from 14 residues. Per germline, CDR1 MNHEY and CDR2 SMNVEV (reference sequence). V lost 2 bases and J 3 bases, leaving 10 bases between the germline ends.

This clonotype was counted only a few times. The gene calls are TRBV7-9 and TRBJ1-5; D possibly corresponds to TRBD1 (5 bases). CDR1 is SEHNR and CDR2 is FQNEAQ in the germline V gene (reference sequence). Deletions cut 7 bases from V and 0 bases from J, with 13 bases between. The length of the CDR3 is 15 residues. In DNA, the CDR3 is TGTGCCAGCAATGATGGGGACTATAGCAATCAGCCCCAGCATTTT. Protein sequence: CASNDGDYSNQPQHF.